A single sample gave rise to the 3 T cell receptor beta chains below, sequenced in a study of shared T cell receptors in the human thymus. Here immunoSEQ multiplex PCR was the method, and the copy in TCRdb shows in-frame clones only, minus some. The top ten clones hold about 0.01% of a sample with roughly 660,000 clones, 85% to 90% of them seen once. This same sample was also taken into another study, of human thymus T cells.

Sequences were obtained from thymocytes. These receptors came from a boy less than two years old with a congenital heart defect.

The V call is TRBV5-8, the J call TRBJ2-7; unclear D gene. Looked up from germline, CDR1 is SGHTS and CDR2 is YDEGEE. The CDR3 is made up of 12 amino acids. Between the trimmed V and J ends, which lost 1 base and 2 bases, there was a span of 4 bases. CDR3 in amino acids: CASSLSAYEQYF. The CDR3 DNA reads TGTGCCAGCAGCTTGAGCGCCTACGAGCAGTACTTC. The whole variable domain, filled in from reference TRBV5-8 and TRBJ2-7, reads EAGVTQSPTHLIKTRGQQATLRCSPISGHTSVYWYQQALGLGLQFLLWYDEGEERNRGNFPPRFSGRQFPNYSSELNVNALELEDSALYLCASSLSAYEQYFGPGTRLTVT.

In its sample, this clone was seen once. The chain couples TRBV19 to TRBJ2-5, with 10 bases matching TRBD1. The length of the CDR3 is 18 residues. V shed 0 bases and J 7 bases; nucleotides not matched to a gene: 14. Germline V gives CDR1 LNHDA, CDR2 SQIVND (reference sequence). The CDR3 spells CASSIEGPGQGTWGTQYF. CDR3 coding DNA: TGTGCCAGTAGTATAGAGGGGCCGGGACAGGGGACGTGGGGGACCCAGTACTTC.

This chain links TRBV7-9 with TRBJ2-1; weak D call: TRBD2 (6 bases). CDR3 length: 17 residues. Trimming shortened V by 2 bases and J by 0 bases, and 14 bases separated the two germline ends. Germline loops: CDR1 SEHNR, CDR2 FQNEAQ (reference sequence). CDR3 in DNA: TGTGCCAGCAGCTTAAGAGTAGCGGCGAGCTCCTACAATGAGCAGTTCTTC. Translation: CASSLRVAASSYNEQFF.